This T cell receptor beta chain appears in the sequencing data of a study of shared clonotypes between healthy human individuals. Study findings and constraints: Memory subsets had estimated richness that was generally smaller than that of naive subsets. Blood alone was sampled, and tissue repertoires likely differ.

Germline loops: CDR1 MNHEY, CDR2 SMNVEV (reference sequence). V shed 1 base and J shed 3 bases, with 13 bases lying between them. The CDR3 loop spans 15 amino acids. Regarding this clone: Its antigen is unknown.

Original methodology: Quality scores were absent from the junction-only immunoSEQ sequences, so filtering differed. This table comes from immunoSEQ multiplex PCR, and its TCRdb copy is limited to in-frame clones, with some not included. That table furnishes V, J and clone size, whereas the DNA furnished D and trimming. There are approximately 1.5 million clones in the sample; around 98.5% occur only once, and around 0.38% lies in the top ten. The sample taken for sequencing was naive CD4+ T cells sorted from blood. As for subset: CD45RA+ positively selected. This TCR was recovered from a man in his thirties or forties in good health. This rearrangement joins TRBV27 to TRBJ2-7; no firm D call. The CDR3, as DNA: TGTGCCAGCAGTTTATACCTAGGTAAAATCTACGAGCAGTACTTC. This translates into CASSLYLGKIYEQYF.